This T cell receptor (beta chain) was recovered during a study of Graves' ophthalmopathy and Graves' hyperthyroidism. Study-wide context: Blood was drawn at initial diagnosis, before any treatment. Study-level points and caveats: Distinction of ophthalmopathy from stable hyperthyroidism by a 13-signature model reached approximately 90% sensitivity and roughly 78% specificity.

This clonotype was found many times. Its antigen is as yet unknown. Mismatch with germline at one junction end may stem from a read error. Amplified material comprised TCR beta CDR3 regions derived from RNA transcripts. The workflow started with a first-round RT-PCR run with HTBI primers and then moved on to a second-round multiplex PCR. MiXCR, run by TCRdb on the multiplex PCR reads, gives a single entry per CDR3 protein. The sample consists of about 410,000 distinct CDR3 sequences, around 16% of them appearing once. Diagnoses were established from clinical symptoms, serum thyroxine, TRAb, thyroid ultrasound and orbital computed tomography. What supplied the PBMCs was about 10 ml of fresh peripheral blood. This clonotype originated in a woman in her late teens or twenties with Graves' ophthalmopathy. The material sequenced was peripheral blood.

The CDR3, as DNA: TGTGCCGGCAGTTACGTGACGGAGTCCTACGAGCAGTACTTC. It encodes CAGSYVTESYEQYF. This chain links TRBV6-2 or TRBV6-3 with TRBJ2-7, with D unclear. CDR1 MNHEY and CDR2 SVGEGT come from the germline V gene. This CDR3 comprises 14 residues.